These T cell receptor beta chains were read from a single sample in a study of post-analysis software for immune sequencing data. TCRdb passed the PCR reads through MiXCR, listing each CDR3 protein once. Among 820,000 or so distinct CDR3 sequences listed, 53% were seen once. The sequenced sample consisted of blood. The receptors come from a girl aged 5 to 17 with multiple sclerosis. The CDR3 runs from the conserved cysteine through the conserved F or W. Fields, in order: V gene, CDR3 protein.

TRBV14	CASSPPRILPQYF
TRBV6-6	CANSSASAGEGLYEQYF
TRBV29-1	CSAGQLGRETQYF
TRBV14	CASSQDQGGAYGYTF
TRBV6-5	CASSYLAGLFNEQYF
TRBV9	CASSAERGRTDTQYF
TRBV12-3/TRBV12-4	CASSLGFRSNQPQHF
TRBV5-1	CASRWDSNYEQYF
TRBV29-1	CSSAGPLNGYTF
TRBV12-3/TRBV12-4	CASSLSSGRAWETQYF
TRBV6-5	CASSHTGRNEQFF
TRBV20-1	CSAPVAGTYNEQFF
TRBV7-8	CASSLSVRVETQYF
TRBV9	CASSQSQTALTSGGGNEQYF
TRBV12-3/TRBV12-4	CASSLPGQGVTSNQPQHF
TRBV12-3/TRBV12-4	CATGGGPYEQYF
TRBV12-3/TRBV12-4	CASSSPGQGLDGYTF
TRBV12-3/TRBV12-4	CASSSAGANVLTF
TRBV20-1	CSARAIQQGGDGYTF
TRBV29-1	CSAGGVAAASYEQYF
TRBV27	CASTRGEGIDTQYF
TRBV6-6	CASSYRDRGPHGYTF
TRBV9	CASSVGGHPLIYEQYF
TRBV7-2	CASSLGNSPLHF
TRBV18	CASSPPGRSRDGYTF
TRBV12-3/TRBV12-4	CASSNRASGRSGEQYF
TRBV7-2	CASSLVGTGGHNYGYTF
TRBV3-1	CASSQNRLGSEQYF
TRBV28	CASSRASVSLEQYF
TRBV7-9	CASSLGFQDPYGYTF
TRBV29-1	CSVEGSGVYEQYF
TRBV2	CASSERTGAIGKLFF
TRBV7-8	CASSLGRARGQSTDTQYF
TRBV5-1	CASSRGDTGELFF
TRBV5-1	CASGNPGLAAQETQYF
TRBV10-3	CAIEDGNEQFF
TRBV7-9	CASSLGPFRVSYEQYF
TRBV20-1	CSASLGTPSGETQYF
TRBV7-3	CASSSLPSGRSSGANVLTF
TRBV15	CATSRDPTRGTGELFF
TRBV7-9	CASSPRLGGQISYEQYF
TRBV24-1	CATSEQTTSAQFF
TRBV12-3/TRBV12-4	CASSRTTANTEAFF
TRBV15	CATSSREKEGTDTQYF
TRBV20-1	CSAEAWTTEAFF
TRBV5-1	CASSLYYGTTGTDTQYF